This entry describes one T cell receptor beta chain. Its antigen is unidentified. Profiled with immunoSEQ multiplex PCR; TCRdb holds only in-frame clones, not every one. The sample records about 2.4 million clones, more than 80% being singletons. The sample originates from a study of shared clonotypes between healthy human individuals. Donors were Caucasian adults residing in Nashville, Tennessee, USA. Study findings and constraints: Researchers sampled blood only, noting tissue repertoires likely differ. Clonotype sharing among the donors was expected to vary with sequencing depth.

Germline V gives CDR1 SGHNT, CDR2 YENEEA. With 6 bases removed from V and 4 bases from J, the gap between germline ends came to 16 bases. This CDR3 is built from 16 residues. The sample taken for sequencing was naive CD4+ T cells sorted from blood. Subset defined: CD45RA+ positively selected. The clonotype originates from a man aged 18-30 years in good health. V usage is TRBV11-3 and J usage is TRBJ2-6; D ambiguous. CDR3 DNA: TGTGCCAGCAGTTATGAAGGATCGGGCGGGGCCAACGTCCTGACTTTC. Residues: CASSYEGSGGANVLTF. Complete variable domain (other parts from reference TRBV11-3 and TRBJ2-6): EAGVVQSPRYKIIEKKQPVAFWCNPISGHNTLYWYLQNLGQGPELLIRYENEEAVDDSQLPKDRFSAERLKGVDSTLKIQPAELGDSAVYLCASSYEGSGGANVLTFGAGSRLTVL.